This T cell receptor beta chain was identified in a study of control samples from healthy donors and cancer patients. Data came from immunoSEQ multiplex PCR; TCRdb stores just in-frame clones and leaves some out. The table has roughly 130,000 clones, about nine tenths seen once; the top ten hold around 10%. The CDR3 has 14 residues. Trimming left V 4 bases short and J 7 bases short, with 17 bases between. Germline V gene lookup returns CDR1 SGDLS and CDR2 YYNGEE. The V and J genes are TRBV9 and TRBJ1-2, with D maybe TRBD1 (5 bases). The sequenced sample consisted of blood. This clonotype was sampled from a woman younger than 45 in good health. CDR3 amino acids: CASSSTGAGIGYTF. The CDR3, as DNA: TGTGCCAGCAGCTCAACCGGGGCGGGGATTGGCTACACCTTC.